This is a list of T cell receptor beta chains from one sample in a study of blood T cell repertoires in COVID-19. Clones were read by immunoSEQ multiplex PCR, and TCRdb kept only the in-frame ones, dropping some. The data show fewer than 250,000 clones, roughly 87% seen once. Material for sequencing was PBMCs or T cells enriched from blood (not recorded which). The origin of the receptors is a man aged 25 to 40 who had recovered from COVID-19. Each CDR3 is given with its conserved first and last residue. Clone sizes are given selectively: once, few, many, or a class where the clone is expanded.

clone_size	v_call	j_call	cdr3_aa
-	TRBV5-5	TRBJ2-1	CASSPPFAGGGRDEQFF
once	TRBV24-1	TRBJ2-2	CATSFGRDTGELFF
-	TRBV5-4	TRBJ1-2	CASSLGQDYGYTF
-	TRBV15	TRBJ2-7	CATSRAPPDRDWGYEQYF
few	TRBV5-4	TRBJ2-1	CASSAEDRDYNEQFF
-	TRBV18	TRBJ1-1	CASSQYDGVGTEAFF
-	TRBV19	TRBJ2-7	CASSIGTGTYEQYF
few	TRBV10-2	TRBJ2-3	CASRGDSTQYF
-	TRBV3-1/TRBV3-2	TRBJ1-4	CASSPNPGQSHWSEKLFF
once	TRBV15	TRBJ2-5	CATSRPSRGRETQYF
-	TRBV19	TRBJ2-5	CASSTGPGVQETQYF
-	TRBV19	TRBJ2-2	CASSIEGGNTGELFF
-	TRBV28	TRBJ2-5	CASSSSAGGQETQYF
-	TRBV5-5	TRBJ1-2	CASSLERRGYTF
-	TRBV7-9	TRBJ1-6	CASSFHPLQGGNSPLHF
-	TRBV12-5	TRBJ1-5	CASGLVQGTGTLYSNQPQHF
-	TRBV5-4	TRBJ2-1	CASSLRSLENEQFF
-	TRBV19	TRBJ1-5	CASSNPLTGENSNQPQHF
-	TRBV7-2	TRBJ2-3	CASRGRGTDTQYF
once	TRBV25-1	TRBJ1-2	CASSEMGRNYGYTF
-	TRBV6-5	TRBJ1-2	CASSYSISTYGYTF
-	TRBV7-9	TRBJ2-2	CASSDRLKGELFF
-	TRBV28	TRBJ2-1	CASRPGLAGGNEQFF
few	TRBV3-1/TRBV3-2	TRBJ1-1	CASSSQGSRVAFF
-	TRBV7-8	TRBJ2-7	CASSPWTTPYEQYF
-	TRBV5-5	TRBJ1-2	CASSLLAGSLNYGYTF
once	TRBV5-1	TRBJ2-2	CATSAGQPERGELFF
once	TRBV4-1	TRBJ2-1	CASSQTTSGSEQFF
-	TRBV11-2	TRBJ2-3	CASSFSSRGPDF
-	TRBV3-1/TRBV3-2	TRBJ2-3	CASSQGIPSGGTDTQYF
once	TRBV27	TRBJ1-5	CASSDLGQGGQPQHF
once	TRBV11-2	TRBJ1-1	CASSFLRGQGTTEAFF
-	TRBV28	TRBJ2-7	CASSLGLGGYYEQYF
-	TRBV5-1	TRBJ2-2	CASSERGGFGELFF
-	TRBV9	TRBJ2-2	CASSVDSSNTGELFF
once	TRBV6-2/TRBV6-3	TRBJ1-2	CASSWGGRQGAESGYTF
-	TRBV12-3/TRBV12-4	TRBJ2-2	CASSLGPRELFF
once	TRBV19	TRBJ1-1	CASSIGLVVNTEAFF
-	TRBV10-1	TRBJ2-1	CASSESKSSYNEQFF
once	TRBV27	TRBJ1-1	CASSLQMNTEAFF